This TCR beta chain came from a study of Ad26.COV2.S vaccination and SARS-CoV-2 variants. In the study overall: Intramuscularly, Ad26.COV2.S was given either once or twice, 56 days apart.

The method was immunoSEQ multiplex PCR; TCRdb's version includes in-frame clones alone and lacks a portion of them. The table shows over 200,000 clones, with roughly 90% occurring only once. Germline CDR1 reads KGHDR; CDR2 reads SFDVKD. The V gene lost 5 bases and the J gene lost 2 bases, with 21 bases spanning the gap. This CDR3 is built from 18 residues. Sample treatment: around 19 received Ad26.COV2.S at low or high dose, single or two shots; about 5 received placebo; per-sample allocation not given. Specimen acquisition occurred on day 63 following the initial vaccine or placebo injection. The specimen comprised peripheral blood, sampled in a trial of Ad26.COV2.S vaccine versus placebo. The clonotype comes from a person aged 18-60 years who received the Ad26.COV2.S COVID-19 vaccine or a placebo. The chain joins TRBV24-1 to TRBJ2-1; D may be TRBD2 (6 bases). In nucleotides, the CDR3 is TGTGCCACCAGTGCCCCCCTGGGAGGCAGGGTCCCCTACAATGAGCAGTTCTTC. This gives the protein CATSAPLGGRVPYNEQFF.